This T cell receptor beta chain comes out of a study of T cells in tumors after PD-1 blockade (dated by TCRdb to between 2018 and 2021). A note on the overall study: Prior checkpoint blockade, systemic immunosuppressant use, and recent radiotherapy or other anti-cancer therapy within 4 weeks were grounds for patient exclusion. Patients received pembrolizumab 200 mg every 3 weeks or cemiplimab 350 mg every 2 weeks. Some patients also continued taking vismodegib 150 mg daily during anti-PD-1 treatment. On average, peripheral blood samples had 113,528 TCR templates (range roughly 22,000-260,000) and under 40,000 unique clonotypes. Paired single-cell RNA and TCR sequencing was done in the study on site-matched tumors from patients with BCC or SCC, both before and after anti-PD-1 therapy. To compare blood and tumor clonotypes, bulk TCR sequencing was performed on nine to eleven peripheral blood samples from 5 patients. RECIST version 1.1 was used to assess clinical response.

Deep TCRbeta sequencing was performed with the immunoSEQ platform. In the original analysis: For further analysis, only productive rearrangements were exported from the immunoSEQ Analyzer. T cell phenotypes were assigned to bulk TCRbeta clonotypes by matching to single-cell RNA+TCR-seq clones sharing the same TCRbeta sequence. Clone enrichment in tumor was computed as tumor frequency divided by PBMC frequency from bulk TCR sequencing. GLIPH was used to sort TCRs into specificity groups, which are clusters of distinct TCRs that likely recognize common antigens through shared CDR3 motifs. TCRdb retrieved this table from immuneACCESS and kept in-frame rearrangements only. Not all clones are present; in checked studies, unresolved V genes account for under half, and no reason is known for the remainder. Clone size and V and J calls were adopted from that table, with D and trimming inferred from the DNA. For this sample there are about 59,000 clones; about 80% appear just once. The ten top clones hold around 15% of the sample.

Study-level results and caveats: The source of novel T cell clones was not identified, and lymphoid organs or rare unexpanded clones within the tumor or the tumor periphery could be included among the possible sources. Around 44% of tumor TCR clonotypes were found in blood, and some novel exhausted tumor clones appeared in pre-treatment blood, suggesting peripheral recruitment.

Points on this clone: Its antigen specificity is not known. No much larger clonotype is one base removed from it; base qualities were not supplied.

From cysteine to phenylalanine, the CDR3 is 18 amino acids long. The only DNA kept is the CDR3, 54 bases in frame from the first base. V has 5 bases trimmed and J has 0 bases trimmed; junction bases matching no gene number 10. The germline V gene yields SGHVS for CDR1 and FQNEAQ for CDR2. According to the study, the label for this sample's time point signals: before anti-PD-1 therapy. Genomic DNA extracted from tumor biopsies or peripheral blood was used for bulk TCRbeta sequencing, with input ranging from about 600 ng to 6,004 ng. Every patient had histologically proven advanced or metastatic basal or squamous cell carcinoma and was a poor candidate for surgical resection. The basal cell carcinoma cohort was made up of around eleven patients, and bulk tumor TCR sequencing was performed for roughly 8 of these patients.

Recombination joined TRBV7-8 with TRBJ1-5; 10 nucleotides in the junction match TRBD1. This sequence was found in a human donor with basal cell carcinoma. The sequences come from PBMCs, collected before anti-PD-1 treatment. DNA sequence: TGTGCCAGCAGCGTGGGACAGGGGATTAGTTATAGCAATCAGCCCCAGCATTTT. It encodes CASSVGQGISYSNQPQHF.